This entry features one T cell receptor (beta chain) sequence. Its cognate antigen is unknown. This sample stems from a study of cytomegalovirus exposure and HLA in healthy donors. Study-level points and caveats: It was shown in a later analysis that HLA-associated TCR beta chains were more clonally expanded than other, equally common chains.

V lost 1 base, J lost 4 bases, and 11 bases lay in between. CDR1 KGHSH and CDR2 LQKENI come from the germline V gene. The CDR3 runs 15 residues. The PCR made use of 60 Vbeta and 13 Jbeta primers. Using immunoSEQ multiplex PCR, the repertoire was profiled, and TCRdb retains in-frame clones only, with some absent. This repertoire includes 25,000 to 35,000 clones. Source material: PBMCs. This TCR was recovered from a woman aged 40 to 49 in good health and CMV-seropositive. This chain joins TRBV18 and TRBJ1-5; D is unresolved. CDR3 bases: TGTGCCAGCTCACCACAGGGAGGGTATAATCAGCCCCAGCATTTT. The encoded protein is CASSPQGGYNQPQHF.